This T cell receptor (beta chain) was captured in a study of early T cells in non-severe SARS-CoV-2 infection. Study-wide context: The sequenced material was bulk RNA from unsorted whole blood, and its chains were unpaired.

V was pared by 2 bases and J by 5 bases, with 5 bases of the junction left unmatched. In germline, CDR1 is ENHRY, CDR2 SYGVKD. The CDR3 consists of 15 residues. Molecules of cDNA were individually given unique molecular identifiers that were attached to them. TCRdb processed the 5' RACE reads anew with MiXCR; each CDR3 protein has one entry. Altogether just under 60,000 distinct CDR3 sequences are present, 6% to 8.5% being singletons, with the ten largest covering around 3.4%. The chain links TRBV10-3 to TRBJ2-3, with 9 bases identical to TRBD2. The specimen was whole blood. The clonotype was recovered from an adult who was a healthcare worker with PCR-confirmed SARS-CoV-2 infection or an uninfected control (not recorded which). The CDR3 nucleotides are TGTGCCATCAGTGAGGAGCGGGAGGCCCTAGATACGCAGTATTTT. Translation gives CAISEEREALDTQYF.